A single sample is the source of the 30 T cell receptor beta chains below, sequenced in a study of lymphopenia after photon versus proton radiotherapy. TCRdb keeps only in-frame clones here, not all; method: immunoSEQ multiplex PCR. This table has under 30,000 clones, more than 75% appearing once. Sequencing used peripheral blood, obtained from a patient treated with photon-based radiotherapy. Receptors originate from a man aged 35 to 55 with gastric cancer.

The chain joins TRBV15 to TRBJ2-4, with D hard to call. Germline CDR1 reads LNHNV; CDR2 reads YYDKDF (reference sequence). The germline V and J ends were trimmed by 1 base and 0 bases, with 13 bases remaining between them. This CDR3 is 17 amino acids long. CDR3 sequence reads: CATSRGLGGVAKNIQYF. In DNA form, the CDR3 reads TGTGCCACCAGCAGAGGGCTAGGTGGAGTAGCCAAAAACATTCAGTACTTC.

V and J are TRBV5-6 and TRBJ1-6, with D uncertain. V lost 4 bases and J lost 9, with 14 bases in between. The germline gives CDR1 SGHDT, CDR2 YYEEEE. The CDR3 totals 14 residues. The chain's CDR3 is CASSGAGWISPLHF. The CDR3 DNA reads as TGTGCCAGCAGCGGCGCAGGCTGGATTTCACCCCTCCACTTT.

The chain uses TRBV7-2 and TRBJ1-3; 7 bases are a match to TRBD1. CDR1 and CDR2 from the germline V gene are SGHTA and FQGNSA. The CDR3 sequence is 14 residues long. Trimming cost V 2 bases and J 2 bases; bases outside gene matches: 0. The CDR3: CASSLQGAGNTIYF. In DNA form, the CDR3 reads TGTGCCAGCAGCTTACAGGGGGCTGGAAACACCATATATTTT. Drawing the rest from reference TRBV7-2 and TRBJ1-3, the complete variable domain is GAGVSQSPSNKVTEKGKDVELRCDPISGHTALYWYRQSLGQGLEFLIYFQGNSAPDKSGLPSDRFSAERTGGSVSTLTIQRTQQEDSAVYLCASSLQGAGNTIYFGEGSWLTVV.

This chain links TRBV7-9 with TRBJ1-2; D is possibly TRBD1 (6 bases). Germline values: CDR1 SEHNR, CDR2 FQNEAQ (reference sequence). The ends were cut back, 0 bases at V and 3 bases at J, with 11 bases in the middle. The CDR3 consists of 15 residues. As DNA, the CDR3 is TGTGCCAGCAGCTTAGCGCGACAGGCGGACTATGGCTACACCTTC. Translating it yields CASSLARQADYGYTF.

This chain links TRBV6-1 with TRBJ1-1, with D tentatively TRBD1 (5 bases). Trimming removed 7 bases at V and 3 bases at J, with 12 bases between. The germline gives CDR1 MNHNS, CDR2 SASEGT. There are 13 residues in the CDR3. CDR3 nucleotide sequence: TGTGCCAGCACTTCGGGACGGGACACTGAAGCTTTCTTT. This codes for CASTSGRDTEAFF.

The CDR3 bases are TGCGCCAGCAGCTGGGACGGCACAGATACGCAGTATTTT. Amino acids: CASSWDGTDTQYF. V and J are TRBV5-1 and TRBJ2-3; D could derive from TRBD1 or TRBD2 (5 bases each). The germline V gene has CDR1 SGHRS and CDR2 YFSETQ. This CDR3 has 13 residues. The ends were cut back, 3 bases at V and 1 base at J, with 6 bases in the middle. Complete variable domain (other parts from reference TRBV5-1 and TRBJ2-3): KAGVTQTPRYLIKTRGQQVTLSCSPISGHRSVSWYQQTPGQGLQFLFEYFSETQRNKGNFPGRFSGRQFSNSRSEMNVSTLELGDSALYLCASSWDGTDTQYFGPGTRLTVL.

This clone has only one observation. The CDR3 region is CASSIGRSYGYTF. The CDR3 region has the DNA TGTGCCAGTAGTATTGGCCGGAGCTATGGCTACACCTTC. The chain has TRBV19 and TRBJ1-2; D call uncertain. The length of the CDR3 is 13 residues. The germline V gene has CDR1 LNHDA and CDR2 SQIVND (reference sequence). V lost 3 bases and J 4 bases, leaving 9 bases between the germline ends.

The genes are TRBV5-1 and TRBJ1-1; possibly TRBD1 for D (5 bases). The germline V and J ends were trimmed by 4 bases and 4 bases, with 14 bases remaining between them. The CDR3 covers 14 residues. Germline assignment: CDR1 SGHRS and CDR2 YFSETQ. The CDR3 here is CASSPPGLGTEAFF. DNA for the CDR3: TGCGCCAGCAGCCCACCGGGGCTGGGCACTGAAGCTTTCTTT.

The genes are TRBV5-4 and TRBJ1-2; 10 nucleotides align to TRBD1. There are 17 residues in the CDR3. V gave up 4 bases and J gave up 1 base; unmatched junction bases: 10. Germline CDR1 is SGHNT and CDR2 is YYREEE (reference sequence). Here the CDR3 reads CASSPGAGTGVNYGYTF. The CDR3 nucleotides read TGTGCCAGCAGCCCCGGCGCTGGGACAGGGGTTAACTATGGCTACACCTTC.

The chain uses TRBV19 and TRBJ2-1; 9 bases are a match to TRBD2. V dropped 9 bases and J dropped 4; count of bases not matched to a gene: 7. Germline CDR1 LNHDA, CDR2 SQIVND (reference sequence). The CDR3 sequence is 14 residues long. Written as DNA, the CDR3 is TGTGCCAGCCGATCTAGCGGGGCTTACAATGAGCAGTTCTTC. Its translation: CASRSSGAYNEQFF.

V usage is TRBV7-2 and J usage is TRBJ1-6; D remains unclear. Trimming took 0 bases from V and 5 from J, leaving 11 bases between them. Germline V gene data show CDR1 as SGHTA and CDR2 as FQGNSA. CDR3 length: 16 residues. The CDR3 loop is CASSLARWADNSPLHF. The DNA for the CDR3 is TGTGCCAGCAGCTTAGCGCGCTGGGCAGATAATTCACCCCTCCACTTT.

The genes are TRBV5-8 and TRBJ2-1, with a possible D match to TRBD1 (7 bases). The V end was cut by 4 bases, the J end by 1 base, with 12 bases between. This CDR3 has 15 amino acids. Germline loops: CDR1 SGHTS, CDR2 YDEGEE. In DNA, the CDR3 is TGTGCCAGCAGCCAGGGGGGTTGGTCCTACAATGAGCAGTTCTTC. The encoded protein is CASSQGGWSYNEQFF.

The genes are TRBV19 and TRBJ2-2, with D perhaps matching TRBD2 (6 bases). Germline V gene sequence: CDR1 LNHDA, CDR2 SQIVND (reference sequence). There are 14 residues in the CDR3. V lost 11 bases and J lost 6, with 19 bases in between. The CDR3 region is CAVRDFLRAGELFF. In DNA form, the CDR3 reads TGTGCCGTCCGGGACTTTCTCCGGGCCGGGGAGCTGTTTTTT. The entire variable domain, with the rest obtained from reference TRBV19 and TRBJ2-2, is as follows: DGGITQSPKYLFRKEGQNVTLSCEQNLNHDAMYWYRQDPGQGLRLIYYSQIVNDFQKGDIAEGYSVSREKKESFPLTVTSAQKNPTAFYLCAVRDFLRAGELFFGEGSRLTVL.

The J gene is TRBJ1-4, the V gene TRBV5-1; the D is unclear. V was pared by 4 bases and J by 5 bases, with 15 bases between. Germline V CDR1 and CDR2: SGHRS, YFSETQ. The length of the CDR3 is 15 residues. The CDR3 nucleotides read TGCGCCAGCAGCACCCAGTCGGGCCTGAATGAAAAACTGTTTTTT. Its translation is CASSTQSGLNEKLFF.

This clone was observed a handful of times. This chain uses TRBV4-2 with TRBJ1-1; TRBD1 matches 8 bases. The CDR3 spans 17 residues. CDR1 and CDR2 (germline): LGHNA, YNFKEQ. V shed 1 base, J shed 0 bases, and the junction held 7 bases outside the gene matches. The CDR3 nucleotides are TGTGCCAGCAGCCAAGTCGGGGCAGGGGGCATGAACACTGAAGCTTTCTTT. This codes for CASSQVGAGGMNTEAFF.

The V and J genes are TRBV7-2 and TRBJ1-2; D might be TRBD1 (6 bases). Germline V lookup: CDR1 SGHTA, CDR2 FQGNSA. The CDR3 is 14 residues long. Trimming took 5 bases from V and 1 from J, leaving 11 bases between them. As DNA, the CDR3 is TGTGCCAGCAGCCAGACAGGAATTAACTATGGCTACACCTTC. Its protein product is CASSQTGINYGYTF. Full variable domain (outside the CDR3, taken from reference TRBV7-2 and TRBJ1-2): GAGVSQSPSNKVTEKGKDVELRCDPISGHTALYWYRQSLGQGLEFLIYFQGNSAPDKSGLPSDRFSAERTGGSVSTLTIQRTQQEDSAVYLCASSQTGINYGYTFGSGTRLTVV.

As concerns this clone: The sample contains more than one DNA sequence encoding this CDR3. V usage is TRBV11-2 and J usage is TRBJ1-1; D may be TRBD1 (5 bases). CDR3 length equals 16 residues. Trimming took off 0 bases at V and 2 bases at J, with 13 bases between the two ends. Germline-derived CDR1 and CDR2 are SGHAT and FQNNGV. CDR3 region: CASSLEFGARNTEAFF. CDR3 nucleotides: TGTGCCAGCAGCTTAGAGTTTGGGGCGAGAAACACTGAAGCTTTCTTT. Full variable domain (missing parts from reference TRBV11-2 and TRBJ1-1): EAGVAQSPRYKIIEKRQSVAFWCNPISGHATLYWYQQILGQGPKLLIQFQNNGVVDDSQLPKDRFSAERLKGVDSTLKIQPAKLEDSAVYLCASSLEFGARNTEAFFGQGTRLTVV.

The genes are TRBV19 and TRBJ1-1, with TRBD1 matching 9 bases. The V and J ends lost 6 bases and 3 bases, in that order; junction bases with no gene match: 8. The CDR3 has 15 residues. Germline CDR1 reads LNHDA; CDR2 reads SQIVND (reference sequence). In DNA, the CDR3 is TGTGCCAGTAGCCCTGGACAGGGGACGTACACTGAAGCTTTCTTT. This gives the protein CASSPGQGTYTEAFF.

The chain links TRBV5-4 to TRBJ2-3; 7 bases fit TRBD1. CDR1 and CDR2 from the germline V gene are SGHNT and YYREEE (reference sequence). The CDR3 has 14 residues. With V trimmed by 5 bases and J by 3 bases, 6 bases remained unmatched. The CDR3: CASRVGGRTDTQYF. CDR3 sequence (DNA): TGTGCCAGCAGAGTAGGGGGCCGGACAGATACGCAGTATTTT.

CDR3 bases: TGTGCCTGGAGTCTACGAGGGGGACAGTACACAGATACGCAGTATTTT. This sequence encodes CAWSLRGGQYTDTQYF. The gene calls are TRBV30 and TRBJ2-3, with TRBD1 matching 7 bases. CDR1 is GTSNPN, CDR2 SVGIG, per germline (reference sequence). The CDR3 is 16 amino acids. V lost 2 bases to trimming and J lost 2 bases; unmatched junction nucleotides: 10. Full variable domain (rest looked up from reference TRBV30 and TRBJ2-3): SQTIHQWPATLVQPVGSPLSLECTVEGTSNPNLYWYRQAAGRGLQLLFYSVGIGQISSEVPQNLSASRPQDRQFILSSKKLLLSDSGFYLCAWSLRGGQYTDTQYFGPGTRLTVL.

The rearrangement uses TRBV27 and TRBJ2-7; 10 nucleotides match TRBD2. The V segment lost 2 bases and the J segment 3 bases; nucleotides outside the gene matches: 7. This CDR3 comprises 16 residues. Germline values: CDR1 MNHEY, CDR2 SMNVEV (reference sequence). This CDR3 reads CASSLGRASGGYEQYF. The CDR3 DNA reads as TGTGCCAGCAGTTTAGGCCGAGCTAGCGGGGGCTACGAGCAGTACTTC.

The chain has TRBV4-2 and TRBJ2-3; a possible D gene is TRBD2 (5 bases). CDR3 length: 20 residues. Trimming pared 1 base from V and 1 base from J, leaving 24 bases between. Germline CDR1 LGHNA, CDR2 YNFKEQ. CDR3 sequence: CASSQGEVGVYVRGTDTQYF. The CDR3 DNA is TGTGCCAGCAGCCAAGGGGAAGTGGGCGTTTACGTGAGGGGCACAGATACGCAGTATTTT.

The CDR3 region has the DNA TGTGCCAGCTCACCTTTCGGTTCCTACAATGAGCAGTTCTTC. The encoded protein is CASSPFGSYNEQFF. The gene calls are TRBV18 and TRBJ2-1; D not certain. The CDR3 has 14 amino acids. Germline-derived CDR1 and CDR2 are KGHSH and LQKENI. V lost 3 bases to trimming and J lost 1 base, with 7 bases between them.

The rearrangement joins TRBV19 to TRBJ2-5; no definite D call. The germline V gene has CDR1 LNHDA and CDR2 SQIVND (reference sequence). Trimming pared 5 bases from V and 4 bases from J, leaving 14 bases between. The CDR3 sequence is 14 residues long. The CDR3 protein is CASSPDPQAETQYF. In nucleotides, the CDR3 is TGTGCCAGTAGTCCTGACCCGCAGGCAGAGACCCAGTACTTC. Full variable domain (missing parts from reference TRBV19 and TRBJ2-5): DGGITQSPKYLFRKEGQNVTLSCEQNLNHDAMYWYRQDPGQGLRLIYYSQIVNDFQKGDIAEGYSVSREKKESFPLTVTSAQKNPTAFYLCASSPDPQAETQYFGPGTRLLVL.

The chain joins TRBV5-1 to TRBJ2-3; 8 nucleotides align to TRBD2. CDR1 and CDR2 (germline): SGHRS, YFSETQ. V was clipped by 4 bases and J by 1 base; unmatched bases: 2. CDR3 length: 14 amino acids. CDR3 coding DNA: TGCGCCAGCAGCCTTAGCGGGGGCACAGATACGCAGTATTTT. This translates into CASSLSGGTDTQYF.

The sample holds a few counts of this clone. This chain uses TRBV13 with TRBJ1-1, with D uncertain. The germline V gene has CDR1 PRHDT and CDR2 FYEKMQ (reference sequence). The V gene lost 5 bases and the J gene lost 1 base, with 14 bases spanning the gap. This CDR3 is built from 15 residues. The CDR3: CASSPGLLKNTEAFF. CDR3 bases: TGTGCCAGCAGCCCGGGCCTTCTTAAGAACACTGAAGCTTTCTTT.

V gene TRBV7-9 combines with J gene TRBJ1-1; the D is unclear. Trimming stripped 1 base from V and 4 bases from J, with 10 bases between. The CDR3 consists of 14 residues. The germline V gene has CDR1 SEHNR and CDR2 FQNEAQ (reference sequence). The CDR3 reads CASSLEVGSTEAFF. The CDR3 region has the DNA TGTGCCAGCAGCTTAGAAGTAGGGAGCACTGAAGCTTTCTTT.

The CDR3 sequence is CASSIQGDIQYF. The CDR3 region has the DNA TGTGCCAGTAGTATACAGGGGGACATTCAGTACTTC. The J gene is TRBJ2-4, the V gene TRBV19; the match to TRBD1 covers 7 bases. Germline V gene sequence: CDR1 LNHDA, CDR2 SQIVND (reference sequence). V lost 2 bases, J lost 8 bases, and 0 bases stayed unmatched. The CDR3 is 12 amino acids.

The rearrangement uses TRBV18 and TRBJ2-7, with D possibly matching TRBD2 (6 bases). Germline V gives CDR1 KGHSH, CDR2 LQKENI. The ends were cut back, 2 bases at V and 4 bases at J, with 6 bases in the middle. CDR3 length: 12 residues. CDR3: CASSPGGYEQYF. The CDR3 DNA reads as TGTGCCAGCTCACCAGGAGGGTACGAGCAGTACTTC.

This clone has more than one count but fewer than ten. The chain joins TRBV7-8 to TRBJ2-5; D is unresolved. There are 17 residues in the CDR3. Germline V gene data show CDR1 as SGHVS and CDR2 as FQNEAQ. V was cut by 2 bases and J by 5 bases, with 21 bases left in between. CDR3 nucleotides: TGTGCCAGCAGCTTATATTTCCAGGAGTCCAAATCGGAGACCCAGTACTTC. Protein product: CASSLYFQESKSETQYF.